This TCR beta chain was documented in a study of cytomegalovirus exposure and HLA in healthy donors. This clone was seen a handful of times. The PCR ran on 60 Vbeta and 13 Jbeta primers. Here immunoSEQ multiplex PCR was the method, and the copy in TCRdb shows in-frame clones only, minus some. The sample consists of about 160,000 clones, about 72% of them appearing once. In germline, CDR1 is MNHEY, CDR2 SVGAGI. Trimming cost V 6 bases and J 6 bases; bases outside gene matches: 8. The CDR3 length is 13 residues. Sample: PBMCs. This sequence was found in a man in his fifties or sixties in good health and CMV-seropositive. This rearrangement joins TRBV6-5 to TRBJ2-7, with TRBD1 matching over 7 bases. The CDR3 protein is CASRRQGAGEQYF. CDR3 nucleotide sequence: TGTGCCAGCAGACGACAGGGAGCAGGCGAGCAGTACTTC.